This is a list of T cell receptor beta chains from one sample in a study of blood T cell repertoires in COVID-19. TCRdb's copy holds only in-frame clones and misses some; the assay was immunoSEQ multiplex PCR. The sample records 400,000 or so clones, about 89% being singletons. Source material: PBMCs or T cells enriched from blood (not recorded which). The receptor source for this set is a man in his forties in a cohort exposed to, infected with or recovered from COVID-19 (not recorded which). The CDR3 runs from the conserved cysteine through the conserved F or W. D genes are given only for firm matches. Size tells how often a clone was seen (once, few, many) or the class of an expanded clone, and some rows leave it out.

d_call clone_size j_call v_call cdr3_length cdr3_nt cdr3_aa
TRBD2 once TRBJ2-1 TRBV7-2 16 TGTGCCAGCAGCGCCGGGCTAGCGGGACTGTACAATGAGCAGTTCTTC CASSAGLAGLYNEQFF
TRBD1 . TRBJ1-1 TRBV7-2 14 TGTGCCAGCAGCGTCAGGGACAGTTCCACTGAAGCTTTCTTT CASSVRDSSTEAFF
TRBD1 . TRBJ2-6 TRBV25-1 18 TGTGCCAGCAGTGAATTGGGACAGGGCCACTCTGGGGCCAACGTCCTGACTTTC CASSELGQGHSGANVLTF
TRBD1 few TRBJ1-5 TRBV27 15 TGTGCCAGCGGCCGCTGGGGACAGGGGAATCAGCCCCAGCATTTT CASGRWGQGNQPQHF
. . TRBJ2-3 TRBV4-1 14 TGCGCCAGCAGCCAAGTGGGAGTGCCAGATACGCAGTATTTT CASSQVGVPDTQYF
TRBD2 . TRBJ2-3 TRBV5-1 14 TGCGCCAGCAGCCAGCGGGAACGCACAGATACGCAGTATTTT CASSQRERTDTQYF
TRBD2 . TRBJ2-1 TRBV10-3 18 TGTGCCATCAGTGAGCGGGTAGGGACTATAGTCGCCTACAATGAGCAGTTCTTC CAISERVGTIVAYNEQFF
. . TRBJ2-5 TRBV29-1 12 TGCAGCGTTGGAGTCAGGGAAGAGACCCAGTACTTC CSVGVREETQYF
. . TRBJ1-2 TRBV20-1 15 TGCAGTGCTAGTGTCGACAGCGCTTCTAACTATGGCTACACCTTC CSASVDSASNYGYTF
. . TRBJ2-1 TRBV24-1 15 TGTGCCACCAGTGCCCCCGGGACTCCTCACAATGAGCAGTTCTTC CATSAPGTPHNEQFF
TRBD1 . TRBJ1-3 TRBV5-1 14 TGCGCCAGCAGGCAGACAGGGGATGGAAACACCATATATTTT CASRQTGDGNTIYF
TRBD2 . TRBJ2-7 TRBV5-6 14 TGTGCCAGCAGCTCGTTGGCGGGAGACTACGAGCAGTACTTC CASSSLAGDYEQYF
. few TRBJ1-6 TRBV29-1 13 TGCAGCGTTAGGACTGGGGGCAATTCACCCCTCCACTTT CSVRTGGNSPLHF
. . TRBJ2-6 TRBV5-1 18 TGCGCCAGCAGCTCCCTTTCCGGGAGCCCCCCTGGGGCCAACGTCCTGACTTTC CASSSLSGSPPGANVLTF
. . TRBJ1-2 TRBV19 14 TGTGCCAGTAGAGAGGGCCCTCGCGACTATGGCTACACCTTC CASREGPRDYGYTF
TRBD2 . TRBJ2-5 TRBV3-1/TRBV3-2 17 TGTGCCAGCAGCCAAGTTTGGACTACGGGAGGGAGGGAGACCCAGTACTTC CASSQVWTTGGRETQYF
. . TRBJ2-7 TRBV2 13 TGTGCCGCACACCCAGACATATTCTACGAGCAGTACTTC CAAHPDIFYEQYF